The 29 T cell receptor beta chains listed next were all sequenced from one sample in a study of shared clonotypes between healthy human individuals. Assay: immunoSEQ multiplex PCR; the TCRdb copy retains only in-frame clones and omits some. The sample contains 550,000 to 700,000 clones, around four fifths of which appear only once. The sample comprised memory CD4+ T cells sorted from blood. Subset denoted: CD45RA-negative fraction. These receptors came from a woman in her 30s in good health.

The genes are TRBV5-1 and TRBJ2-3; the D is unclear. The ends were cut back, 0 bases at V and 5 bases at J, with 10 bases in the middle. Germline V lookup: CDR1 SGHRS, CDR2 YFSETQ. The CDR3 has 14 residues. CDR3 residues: CASSLETTGDTQYF. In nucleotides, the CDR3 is TGCGCCAGCAGCTTGGAGACCACCGGAGATACGCAGTATTTT.

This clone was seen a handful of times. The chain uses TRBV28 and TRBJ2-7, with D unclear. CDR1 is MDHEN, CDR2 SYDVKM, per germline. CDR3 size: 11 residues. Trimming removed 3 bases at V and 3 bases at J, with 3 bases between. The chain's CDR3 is CASSFYYEQYF. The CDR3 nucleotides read TGTGCCAGCAGTTTTTACTACGAGCAGTACTTC.

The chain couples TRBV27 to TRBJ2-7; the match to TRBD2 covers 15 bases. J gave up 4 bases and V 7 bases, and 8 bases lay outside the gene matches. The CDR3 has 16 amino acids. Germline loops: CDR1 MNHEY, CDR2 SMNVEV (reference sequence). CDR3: CASNQAGLAGGYEQYF. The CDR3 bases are TGTGCCAGCAATCAGGCTGGACTAGCGGGAGGGTACGAGCAGTACTTC.

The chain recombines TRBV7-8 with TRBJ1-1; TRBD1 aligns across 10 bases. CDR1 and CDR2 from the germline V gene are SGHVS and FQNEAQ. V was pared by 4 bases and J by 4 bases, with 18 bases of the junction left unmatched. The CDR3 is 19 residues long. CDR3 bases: TGTGCCAGCAGCTCGAGCTGGACAGGGGGGATGAGGCGGGGCACTGAAGCTTTCTTT. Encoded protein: CASSSSWTGGMRRGTEAFF.

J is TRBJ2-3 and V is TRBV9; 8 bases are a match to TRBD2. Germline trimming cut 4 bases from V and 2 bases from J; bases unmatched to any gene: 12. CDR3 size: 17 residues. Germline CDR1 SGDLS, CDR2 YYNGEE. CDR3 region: CASSPPAGTRITDTQYF. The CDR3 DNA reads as TGTGCCAGCAGCCCCCCAGCTGGGACTAGAATCACAGATACGCAGTATTTT.

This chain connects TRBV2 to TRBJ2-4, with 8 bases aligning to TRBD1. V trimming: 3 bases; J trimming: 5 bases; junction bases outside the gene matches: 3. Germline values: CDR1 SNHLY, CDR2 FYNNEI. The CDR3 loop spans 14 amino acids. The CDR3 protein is CASSDDRGENIQYF. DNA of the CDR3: TGTGCCAGCAGTGACGACAGGGGAGAAAACATTCAGTACTTC.

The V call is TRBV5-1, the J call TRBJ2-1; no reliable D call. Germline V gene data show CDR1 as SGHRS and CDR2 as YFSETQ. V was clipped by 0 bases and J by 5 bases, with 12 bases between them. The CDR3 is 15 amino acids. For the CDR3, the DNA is TGCGCCAGCAGCTTGGCCATCGGCACCAACAATGAGCAGTTCTTC. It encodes CASSLAIGTNNEQFF.

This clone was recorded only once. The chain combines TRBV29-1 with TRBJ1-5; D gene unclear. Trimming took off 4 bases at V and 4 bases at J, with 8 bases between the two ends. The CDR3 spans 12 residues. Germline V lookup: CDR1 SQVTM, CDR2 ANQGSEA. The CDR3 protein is CSVASSNQPQHF. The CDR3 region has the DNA TGCAGCGTTGCCTCTAGTAATCAGCCCCAGCATTTT.

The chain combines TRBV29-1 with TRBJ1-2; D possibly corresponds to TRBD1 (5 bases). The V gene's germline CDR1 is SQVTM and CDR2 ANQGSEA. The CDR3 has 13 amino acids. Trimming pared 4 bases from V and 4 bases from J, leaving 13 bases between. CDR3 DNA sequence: TGCAGCGTTGCCTCGGGGGTAGGCTATGGCTACACCTTC. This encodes CSVASGVGYGYTF.

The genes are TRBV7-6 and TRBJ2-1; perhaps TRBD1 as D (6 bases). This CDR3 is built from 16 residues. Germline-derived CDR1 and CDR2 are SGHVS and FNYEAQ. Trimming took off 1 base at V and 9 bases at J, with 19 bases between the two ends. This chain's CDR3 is CASSLEMGEGDVEQFF. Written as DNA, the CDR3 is TGTGCCAGCAGCTTAGAAATGGGTGAGGGGGATGTTGAGCAGTTCTTC.

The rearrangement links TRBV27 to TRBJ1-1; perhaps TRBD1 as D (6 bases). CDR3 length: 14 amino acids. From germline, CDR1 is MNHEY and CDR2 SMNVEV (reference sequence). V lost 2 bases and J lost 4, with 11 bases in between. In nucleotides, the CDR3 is TGTGCCAGCAGTTTACCAGGGGCTAGCACTGAAGCTTTCTTT. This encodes CASSLPGASTEAFF.

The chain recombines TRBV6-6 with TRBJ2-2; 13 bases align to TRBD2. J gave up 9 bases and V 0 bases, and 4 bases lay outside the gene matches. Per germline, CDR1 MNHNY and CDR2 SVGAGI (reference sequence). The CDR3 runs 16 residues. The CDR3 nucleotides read TGTGCCAGCAGTTACTCGACTAGCGGGAGGACCCGGGAGCTGTTTTTT. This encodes CASSYSTSGRTRELFF.

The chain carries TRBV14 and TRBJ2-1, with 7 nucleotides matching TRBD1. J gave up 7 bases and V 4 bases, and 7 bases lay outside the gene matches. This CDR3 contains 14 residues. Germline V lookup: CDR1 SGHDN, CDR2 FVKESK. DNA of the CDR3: TGTGCCAGCAGCCTCCGGGACAGAAGGAATGAGCAGTTCTTC. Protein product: CASSLRDRRNEQFF. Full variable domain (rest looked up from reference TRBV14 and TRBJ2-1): EAGVTQFPSHSVIEKGQTVTLRCDPISGHDNLYWYRRVMGKEIKFLLHFVKESKQDESGMPNNRFLAERTGGTYSTLKVQPAELEDSGVYFCASSLRDRRNEQFFGPGTRLTVL.

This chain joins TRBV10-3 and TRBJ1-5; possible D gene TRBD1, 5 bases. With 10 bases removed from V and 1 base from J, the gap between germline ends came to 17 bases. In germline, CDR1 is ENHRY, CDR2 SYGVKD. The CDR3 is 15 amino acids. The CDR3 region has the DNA TGTGCCACCAGGGACTTGGACGGAAGCAATCAGCCCCAGCATTTT. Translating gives CATRDLDGSNQPQHF.

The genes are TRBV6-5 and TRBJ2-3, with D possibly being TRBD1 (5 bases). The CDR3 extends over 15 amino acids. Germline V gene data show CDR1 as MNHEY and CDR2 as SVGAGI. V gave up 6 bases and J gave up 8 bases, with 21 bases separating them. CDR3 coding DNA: TGTGCCAGCAGCGACCGAACAGGTCACCCGGGTACGCAGTATTTT. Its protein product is CASSDRTGHPGTQYF.

The DNA of the CDR3 is TGTGCCAGCGGTCCAGGGGACACTTATGAAGCTTTCTTT. This sequence encodes CASGPGDTYEAFF. V is TRBV11-2 and J is TRBJ1-1; D may be TRBD1 (6 bases). Germline values: CDR1 SGHAT, CDR2 FQNNGV. V gave up 8 bases and J gave up 7 bases, with 17 bases separating them. The CDR3 sequence is 13 residues long.

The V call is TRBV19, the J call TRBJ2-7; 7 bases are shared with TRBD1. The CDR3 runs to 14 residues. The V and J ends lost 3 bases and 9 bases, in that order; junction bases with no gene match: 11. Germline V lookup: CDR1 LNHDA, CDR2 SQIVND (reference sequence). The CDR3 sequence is CASSMNNRGAAQYF. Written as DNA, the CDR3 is TGTGCCAGTAGTATGAACAACAGGGGAGCTGCGCAGTACTTC.

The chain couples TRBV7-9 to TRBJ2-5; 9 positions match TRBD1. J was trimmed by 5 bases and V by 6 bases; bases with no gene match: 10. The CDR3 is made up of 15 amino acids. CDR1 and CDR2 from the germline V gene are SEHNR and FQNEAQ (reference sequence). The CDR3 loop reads CASSQMGQGSETQYF. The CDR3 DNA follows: TGTGCCAGCAGTCAAATGGGACAGGGTAGCGAGACCCAGTACTTC.

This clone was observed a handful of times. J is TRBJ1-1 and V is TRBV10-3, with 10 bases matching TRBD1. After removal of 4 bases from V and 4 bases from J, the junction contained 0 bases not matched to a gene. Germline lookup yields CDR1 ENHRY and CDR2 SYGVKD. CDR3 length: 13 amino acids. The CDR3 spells CAISGTGGTEAFF. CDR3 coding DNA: TGTGCCATCAGTGGGACAGGGGGCACTGAAGCTTTCTTT.

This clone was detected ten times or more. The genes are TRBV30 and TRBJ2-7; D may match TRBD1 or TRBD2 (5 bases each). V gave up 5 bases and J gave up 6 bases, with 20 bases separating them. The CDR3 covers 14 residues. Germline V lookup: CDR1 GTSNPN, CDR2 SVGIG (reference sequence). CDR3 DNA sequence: TGTGCCTGGTCTCGAGGGGACCCAGAAACCGAGCAGTACTTC. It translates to CAWSRGDPETEQYF.

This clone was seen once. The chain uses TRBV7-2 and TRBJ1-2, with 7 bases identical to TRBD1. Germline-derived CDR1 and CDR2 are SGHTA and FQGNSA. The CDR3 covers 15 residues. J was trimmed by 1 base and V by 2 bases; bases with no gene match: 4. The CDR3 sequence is CASSLPAGGNYGYTF. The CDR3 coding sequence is TGTGCCAGCAGCTTACCGGCAGGGGGTAACTATGGCTACACCTTC. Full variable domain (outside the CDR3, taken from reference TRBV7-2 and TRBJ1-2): GAGVSQSPSNKVTEKGKDVELRCDPISGHTALYWYRQSLGQGLEFLIYFQGNSAPDKSGLPSDRFSAERTGGSVSTLTIQRTQQEDSAVYLCASSLPAGGNYGYTFGSGTRLTVV.

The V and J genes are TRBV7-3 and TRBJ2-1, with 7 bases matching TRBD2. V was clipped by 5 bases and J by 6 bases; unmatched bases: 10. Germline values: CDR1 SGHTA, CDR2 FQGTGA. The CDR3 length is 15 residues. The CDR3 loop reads CASSTHLAGLNEQFF. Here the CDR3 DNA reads TGTGCCAGCAGCACCCACTTAGCGGGTCTCAATGAGCAGTTCTTC. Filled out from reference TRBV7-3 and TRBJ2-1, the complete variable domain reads GAGVSQTPSNKVTEKGKYVELRCDPISGHTALYWYRQSLGQGPEFLIYFQGTGAADDSGLPNDRFFAVRPEGSVSTLKIQRTERGDSAVYLCASSTHLAGLNEQFFGPGTRLTVL.

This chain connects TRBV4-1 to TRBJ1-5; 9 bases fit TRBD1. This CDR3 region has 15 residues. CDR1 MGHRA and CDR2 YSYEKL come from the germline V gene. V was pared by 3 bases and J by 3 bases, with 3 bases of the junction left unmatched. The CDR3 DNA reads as TGCGCCAGCAGCCAGGACAGGGGAAACAATCAGCCCCAGCATTTT. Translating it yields CASSQDRGNNQPQHF.

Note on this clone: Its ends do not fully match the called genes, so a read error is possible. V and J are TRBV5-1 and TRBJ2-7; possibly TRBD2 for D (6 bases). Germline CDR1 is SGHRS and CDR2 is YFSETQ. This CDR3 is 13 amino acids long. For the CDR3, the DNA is TGCGCCAGCAGCCCCACTCACGGAACGGGGGTTAACTTC. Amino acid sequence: CASSPTHGTGVNF.

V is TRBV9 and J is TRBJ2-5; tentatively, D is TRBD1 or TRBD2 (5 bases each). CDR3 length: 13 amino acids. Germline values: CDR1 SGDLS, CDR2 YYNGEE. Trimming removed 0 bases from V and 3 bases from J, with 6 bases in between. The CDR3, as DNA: TGTGCCAGCAGCGTAGGGGACGAAGAGACCCAGTACTTC. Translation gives CASSVGDEETQYF.

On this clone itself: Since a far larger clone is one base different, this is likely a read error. The CDR3: CASSAYNEQFF. The CDR3 coding sequence is TGTGCCAGCAGTGCATACAATGAGCAGTTCTTC. The rearrangement links TRBV28 to TRBJ2-1; D gene ambiguous. V was clipped by 5 bases and J by 4 bases, with 3 bases between them. CDR3 length equals 11 residues. Germline CDR1 and CDR2: MDHEN and SYDVKM.

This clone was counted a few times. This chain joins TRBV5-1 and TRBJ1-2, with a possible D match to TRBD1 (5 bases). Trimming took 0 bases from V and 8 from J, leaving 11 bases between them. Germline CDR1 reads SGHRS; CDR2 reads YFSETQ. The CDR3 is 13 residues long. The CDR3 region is CASSLGQGSGYTF. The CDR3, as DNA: TGCGCCAGCAGCTTGGGCCAGGGTAGCGGCTACACCTTC. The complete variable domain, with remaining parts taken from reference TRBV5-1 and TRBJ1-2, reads KAGVTQTPRYLIKTRGQQVTLSCSPISGHRSVSWYQQTPGQGLQFLFEYFSETQRNKGNFPGRFSGRQFSNSRSEMNVSTLELGDSALYLCASSLGQGSGYTFGSGTRLTVV.

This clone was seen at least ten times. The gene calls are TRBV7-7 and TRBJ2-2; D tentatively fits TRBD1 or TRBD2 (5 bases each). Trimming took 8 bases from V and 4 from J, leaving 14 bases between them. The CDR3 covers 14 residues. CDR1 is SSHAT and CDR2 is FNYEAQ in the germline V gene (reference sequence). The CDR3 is CASGTGRGTGELFF. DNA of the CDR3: TGTGCCAGCGGTACGGGGCGAGGCACCGGGGAGCTGTTTTTT. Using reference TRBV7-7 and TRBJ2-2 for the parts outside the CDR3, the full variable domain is GAGVSQSPRYKVTKRGQDVTLRCDPISSHATLYWYQQALGQGPEFLTYFNYEAQPDKSGLPSDRFSAERPEGSISTLTIQRTEQRDSAMYRCASGTGRGTGELFFGEGSRLTVL.

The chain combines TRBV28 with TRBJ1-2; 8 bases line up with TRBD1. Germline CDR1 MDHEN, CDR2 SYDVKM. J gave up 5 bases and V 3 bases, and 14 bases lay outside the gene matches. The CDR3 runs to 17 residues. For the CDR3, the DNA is TGTGCCAGCAGTTTGGTCAGGGGGCGAGTCGTAGGGTATGGCTACACCTTC. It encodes CASSLVRGRVVGYGYTF.